Following are 9 T cell receptor beta chains from one sample sequenced in a study of blood T cell repertoires in COVID-19. Assay: immunoSEQ multiplex PCR; the TCRdb copy retains only in-frame clones and omits some. The sample shows about 200,000 clones, roughly nine tenths of them seen only once. Material: peripheral blood. The receptors stem from a woman in her seventies with acute or convalescent COVID-19.

V usage is TRBV28 and J usage is TRBJ1-5, with 9 bases fitting TRBD1. CDR1 is MDHEN, CDR2 SYDVKM, per germline. This CDR3 contains 18 residues. With 6 bases clipped from V and 1 base from J, the junction kept 13 bases outside the gene matches. The CDR3 DNA follows: TGTGCCAGCAGCCAACGCCGTGGGACAGGGAACAGCAATCAGCCCCAGCATTTT. Protein product: CASSQRRGTGNSNQPQHF.

The J gene is TRBJ2-4, the V gene TRBV6-6; D perhaps matches TRBD1 (6 bases). The V and J ends lost 8 bases and 3 bases respectively, with 20 bases between them. Germline lookup yields CDR1 MNHNY and CDR2 SVGAGI (reference sequence). The CDR3 length is 16 residues. The CDR3 DNA is TGTGCCAGCCGACAAAATTACAGGGAAGGCAAAAACATTCAGTACTTC. Protein product: CASRQNYREGKNIQYF.

The CDR3 loop is CASSLGLAGGRDTQYF. The DNA of the CDR3 is TGTGCCAGCAGCTTGGGACTAGCGGGGGGGAGAGATACGCAGTATTTT. J is TRBJ2-3 and V is TRBV5-8, with 14 positions matching TRBD2. Germline CDR1 reads SGHTS; CDR2 reads YDEGEE. The V segment lost 0 bases and the J segment 5 bases; nucleotides outside the gene matches: 2. The CDR3 consists of 16 residues.

The CDR3 DNA is TGTGCCAGCGCCCGGGGGAGGGTGGCTCCCTACGAGCAGTACTTC. Translated, it gives CASARGRVAPYEQYF. This chain connects TRBV2 to TRBJ2-7, with 7 bases aligning to TRBD2. CDR3 length equals 15 residues. V shed 8 bases and J 2 bases; nucleotides not matched to a gene: 12. Germline V gene lookup returns CDR1 SNHLY and CDR2 FYNNEI.

The CDR3 spells CASSPGQGNQPQHF. The CDR3, as DNA: TGTGCCAGTAGCCCGGGACAGGGAAATCAGCCCCAGCATTTT. The V gene is TRBV19, the J gene TRBJ1-5; 9 bases match TRBD1. Germline CDR1 is LNHDA and CDR2 is SQIVND (reference sequence). J gave up 4 bases and V 6 bases, and 4 bases lay outside the gene matches. There are 14 residues in the CDR3.

The chain joins TRBV11-3 to TRBJ2-1, with 12 bases that match TRBD1. The CDR3 extends over 14 amino acids. Unmatched junction bases numbered 4, after V lost 6 bases and J lost 7 bases. From germline, CDR1 is SGHNT and CDR2 YENEEA. As DNA, the CDR3 is TGTGCCAGCAGAGAGGGACAGGGGGCAAATGAGCAGTTCTTC. Its translation: CASREGQGANEQFF.

The J gene is TRBJ1-3, the V gene TRBV5-1; 7 bases line up with TRBD1. CDR1 and CDR2 (germline): SGHRS, YFSETQ. V lost 3 bases and J lost 0; bases outside the gene matches: 3. The CDR3 is 15 amino acids. DNA for the CDR3: TGCGCCAGCAGCTCCTCAGGGGGCTCTGGAAACACCATATATTTT. Its protein is CASSSSGGSGNTIYF.

The chain recombines TRBV3-1 (or the pseudogene TRBV3-2) with TRBJ2-5, with 7 bases that match TRBD2. Trimming took 1 base from V and 5 from J; bases not matched to a gene: 7. The CDR3 covers 15 residues. Germline V gene data show CDR1 as LGHDT and CDR2 as YNNKEL (reference sequence). The CDR3 nucleotides are TGTGCCAGCAGCCAAGGTGGAGGACTAGGGGAGACCCAGTACTTC. Protein: CASSQGGGLGETQYF.

V is TRBV7-9 and J is TRBJ2-7, with 7 bases that match TRBD1. Germline CDR1 and CDR2: SEHNR and FQNEAQ (reference sequence). There are 15 residues in the CDR3. V lost 3 bases and J lost 2; bases outside the gene matches: 7. CDR3 coding DNA: TGTGCCAGCAGCTTCAGGCAGGGACAGACCTACGAGCAGTACTTC. This translates into CASSFRQGQTYEQYF.